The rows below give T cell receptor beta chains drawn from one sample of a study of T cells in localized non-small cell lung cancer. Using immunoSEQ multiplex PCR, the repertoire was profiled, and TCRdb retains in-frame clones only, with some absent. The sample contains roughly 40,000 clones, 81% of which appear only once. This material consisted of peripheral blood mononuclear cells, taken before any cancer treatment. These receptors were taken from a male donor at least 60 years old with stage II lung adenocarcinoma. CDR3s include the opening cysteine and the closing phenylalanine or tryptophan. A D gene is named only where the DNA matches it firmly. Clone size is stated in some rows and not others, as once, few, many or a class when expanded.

cdr3_nt: TGTGCCATCGGTAGCAATAGCAATCAGCCCCAGCATTTT; cdr3_aa: CAIGSNSNQPQHF; d_call: .; j_call: TRBJ1-5; v_call: TRBV10-3; clone_size: once
cdr3_nt: TGTGCCAGCAGCTTGGGACAGAGAGGCTACGAGCAGTACTTC; cdr3_aa: CASSLGQRGYEQYF; d_call: .; j_call: TRBJ2-7; v_call: TRBV5-5; clone_size: .
cdr3_nt: TGTGCCAGCAGTGACAACCGGGGACAGATTTACAATGAGCAGTTCTTC; cdr3_aa: CASSDNRGQIYNEQFF; d_call: TRBD1; j_call: TRBJ2-1; v_call: TRBV25-1; clone_size: .
cdr3_nt: TGTGCCAGCATTTTACAGGGGTATGGCTACACCTTC; cdr3_aa: CASILQGYGYTF; d_call: TRBD1; j_call: TRBJ1-2; v_call: TRBV5-6; clone_size: .
cdr3_nt: TGTGCCAGCAGTCGGGGACTAGCGGCGACAGAGACCCAGTACTTC; cdr3_aa: CASSRGLAATETQYF; d_call: TRBD2; j_call: TRBJ2-5; v_call: TRBV28; clone_size: .
cdr3_nt: TGTGCCAGCAGCGCTAATGACAGGGGATATGGCTACACCTTC; cdr3_aa: CASSANDRGYGYTF; d_call: TRBD1; j_call: TRBJ1-2; v_call: TRBV5-4; clone_size: .
cdr3_nt: TGCGCCAGCAGCTGGGTCGGGACAACCGCGAACACCGGGGAGCTGTTTTTT; cdr3_aa: CASSWVGTTANTGELFF; d_call: .; j_call: TRBJ2-2; v_call: TRBV5-1; clone_size: .
cdr3_nt: TGTGCCAGTAGTGCTTCCGGGACTAGCGGCTACGAGCAGTACTTC; cdr3_aa: CASSASGTSGYEQYF; d_call: TRBD2; j_call: TRBJ2-7; v_call: TRBV19; clone_size: .
cdr3_nt: TGCGCCAGCAGCCCACAACCGACTAGCGTGAACATTCAGTACTTC; cdr3_aa: CASSPQPTSVNIQYF; d_call: TRBD2; j_call: TRBJ2-4; v_call: TRBV5-1; clone_size: .
cdr3_nt: TGTGCCAGCAGCGACACAGGGGTGAGAAACATTCAGTACTTC; cdr3_aa: CASSDTGVRNIQYF; d_call: TRBD1; j_call: TRBJ2-4; v_call: TRBV5-6; clone_size: .
cdr3_nt: TGCGCCAGCAGCCAAACGTGGGGACAGGGAGAACAGCCCCAGCATTTT; cdr3_aa: CASSQTWGQGEQPQHF; d_call: TRBD1; j_call: TRBJ1-5; v_call: TRBV4-3; clone_size: .
cdr3_nt: TGTGCCAGCAGCCTTGGGGTTAGGGCTGACTCCTACAATGAGCAGTTCTTC; cdr3_aa: CASSLGVRADSYNEQFF; d_call: .; j_call: TRBJ2-1; v_call: TRBV11-3; clone_size: once
cdr3_nt: TGTGCCTGGAAGCCCCCTGGCGGGGTAGAGACCCAGTACTTC; cdr3_aa: CAWKPPGGVETQYF; d_call: .; j_call: TRBJ2-5; v_call: TRBV30; clone_size: .
cdr3_nt: TGTGCCAGCAGCTTAGGAGCGGGAGGGAACACAGATACGCAGTATTTT; cdr3_aa: CASSLGAGGNTDTQYF; d_call: TRBD2; j_call: TRBJ2-3; v_call: TRBV7-2; clone_size: .
cdr3_nt: TGTGCCAGCAGCTTAGGTGGAGGCTCCTACGAGCAGTACTTC; cdr3_aa: CASSLGGGSYEQYF; d_call: .; j_call: TRBJ2-7; v_call: TRBV7-9; clone_size: .
cdr3_nt: TGTGCCAGCAGGAATAACAGATATAGCAATCAGCCCCAGCATTTT; cdr3_aa: CASRNNRYSNQPQHF; d_call: .; j_call: TRBJ1-5; v_call: TRBV6-1; clone_size: .
cdr3_nt: TGCGCCAGCAGCTTGGACCCCGGGTTTGGCGGGTCTGAAGCTTTCTTT; cdr3_aa: CASSLDPGFGGSEAFF; d_call: .; j_call: TRBJ1-1; v_call: TRBV5-1; clone_size: .
cdr3_nt: TGTGCCAGCAGTCCACTCTTACGAGAGCAGTACTTC; cdr3_aa: CASSPLLREQYF; d_call: .; j_call: TRBJ2-7; v_call: TRBV28; clone_size: .
cdr3_nt: TGTGCCAGCAGGGTCACAGGGGCTAACTATGGCTACACCTTC; cdr3_aa: CASRVTGANYGYTF; d_call: TRBD1; j_call: TRBJ1-2; v_call: TRBV2; clone_size: .
cdr3_nt: TGTGCCAGCAGTTACCTTCAGGGGGCTGGCTACACCTTC; cdr3_aa: CASSYLQGAGYTF; d_call: TRBD1; j_call: TRBJ1-2; v_call: TRBV6-5; clone_size: .
cdr3_nt: TGTGCCAGCAGCTTATCGAGTCCGGCCCAATATAGTGAGCAGTTCTTC; cdr3_aa: CASSLSSPAQYSEQFF; d_call: .; j_call: TRBJ2-1; v_call: TRBV7-6; clone_size: .
cdr3_nt: TGTGCCTGGATCCCCCGGGGGGGATCAGGCACTGAAGCTTTCTTT; cdr3_aa: CAWIPRGGSGTEAFF; d_call: .; j_call: TRBJ1-1; v_call: TRBV30; clone_size: .
cdr3_nt: TGTGCCAGCAGCTTAGGTGGTAATCAGGGGTACGAGCAGTACTTC; cdr3_aa: CASSLGGNQGYEQYF; d_call: .; j_call: TRBJ2-7; v_call: TRBV7-2; clone_size: .
cdr3_nt: TGTGCCACGGAAGACCGCATGAACACTGAAGCTTTCTTT; cdr3_aa: CATEDRMNTEAFF; d_call: .; j_call: TRBJ1-1; v_call: TRBV6-6; clone_size: .
cdr3_nt: TGTGCCAGCAGTAATTGGGCGGTCGGGTCTAATACCGGGGAGCTGTTTTTT; cdr3_aa: CASSNWAVGSNTGELFF; d_call: .; j_call: TRBJ2-2; v_call: TRBV7-9; clone_size: .
cdr3_nt: TGTGCCAGCAGTCGACAGGGCCGCGATCAGCCCCAGCATTTT; cdr3_aa: CASSRQGRDQPQHF; d_call: TRBD1; j_call: TRBJ1-5; v_call: TRBV7-2; clone_size: .
cdr3_nt: TGTGCCTCCCAGAGGCAGGCCTCTTCCTACGAGCAGTACTTC; cdr3_aa: CASQRQASSYEQYF; d_call: .; j_call: TRBJ2-7; v_call: TRBV28; clone_size: .
cdr3_nt: TGTGCCAGCAGGACCCCTCCGGGACAGGGGAACACCGGGGAGCTGTTTTTT; cdr3_aa: CASRTPPGQGNTGELFF; d_call: TRBD1; j_call: TRBJ2-2; v_call: TRBV25-1; clone_size: .
cdr3_nt: TGTGCCAGCAGTGAAAGAGGGCACACTGAAGCTTTCTTT; cdr3_aa: CASSERGHTEAFF; d_call: .; j_call: TRBJ1-1; v_call: TRBV6-1; clone_size: .
cdr3_nt: TGCGCCAGCAGCCAAGTTAGTACTGAAGCTTTCTTT; cdr3_aa: CASSQVSTEAFF; d_call: .; j_call: TRBJ1-1; v_call: TRBV4-3; clone_size: few
cdr3_nt: TGTGCCAGCACCACTTGGGGGAGAGAGACCCAGTACTTC; cdr3_aa: CASTTWGRETQYF; d_call: .; j_call: TRBJ2-5; v_call: TRBV6-1; clone_size: .
cdr3_nt: TGTGCCAGCAGCTGGAACATCAATGAGCAGTTCTTC; cdr3_aa: CASSWNINEQFF; d_call: .; j_call: TRBJ2-1; v_call: TRBV7-2; clone_size: .
cdr3_nt: TGTGCCAGTACCGACTCGCAGGGCAGATCTCAGCCCCAGCATTTT; cdr3_aa: CASTDSQGRSQPQHF; d_call: .; j_call: TRBJ1-5; v_call: TRBV19; clone_size: .
cdr3_nt: TGTGCCAGCACCCCCTCCCGCAGTGAACGCGAAAAACTGTTTTTT; cdr3_aa: CASTPSRSEREKLFF; d_call: .; j_call: TRBJ1-4; v_call: TRBV11-2; clone_size: .
cdr3_nt: TGTGCCAGCAGTGAATCCATGGGAGTCTCCTACGAGCAGTACTTC; cdr3_aa: CASSESMGVSYEQYF; d_call: .; j_call: TRBJ2-7; v_call: TRBV6-1; clone_size: .
cdr3_nt: TGTGCCAGCAGCGTAGGTGGCAGGGATAACACTGAAGCTTTCTTT; cdr3_aa: CASSVGGRDNTEAFF; d_call: .; j_call: TRBJ1-1; v_call: TRBV9; clone_size: once
cdr3_nt: TGCGCCAGCAGCCAATATCACGGGGTTGCCACTGAAGCTTTCTTT; cdr3_aa: CASSQYHGVATEAFF; d_call: .; j_call: TRBJ1-1; v_call: TRBV4-1; clone_size: .
cdr3_nt: TGTGCCAGCAGTTCCTCCGGGACAGGGACTGAAAAACTGTTTTTT; cdr3_aa: CASSSSGTGTEKLFF; d_call: TRBD1; j_call: TRBJ1-4; v_call: TRBV28; clone_size: .
cdr3_nt: TGTGCCAGCAGTTTCCCCGGGGAGACCCAGTACTTC; cdr3_aa: CASSFPGETQYF; d_call: .; j_call: TRBJ2-5; v_call: TRBV27; clone_size: .
cdr3_nt: TGTGCCAGCGAGACTAGCGGGAGGGCCAAAGAGGAGTTCTTC; cdr3_aa: CASETSGRAKEEFF; d_call: TRBD2; j_call: TRBJ2-1; v_call: TRBV2; clone_size: .
cdr3_nt: TGTGCCACCAGCAGTCCCCTAGCGGGAGGCTCGAACACCGGGGAGCTGTTTTTT; cdr3_aa: CATSSPLAGGSNTGELFF; d_call: TRBD2; j_call: TRBJ2-2; v_call: TRBV15; clone_size: .
cdr3_nt: TGTGCCTGGAGTGTACTACAGGAAACTGAAGCTTTCTTT; cdr3_aa: CAWSVLQETEAFF; d_call: .; j_call: TRBJ1-1; v_call: TRBV30; clone_size: few
cdr3_nt: TGTGCCAGCAGTTATCGAGCGGGAGGGGTAGATACGCAGTATTTT; cdr3_aa: CASSYRAGGVDTQYF; d_call: TRBD2; j_call: TRBJ2-3; v_call: TRBV6-5; clone_size: .
cdr3_nt: TGTGCTACTGCGACCGGGACAGCGAACACCGGGGAGCTGTTTTTT; cdr3_aa: CATATGTANTGELFF; d_call: TRBD1; j_call: TRBJ2-2; v_call: TRBV7-7; clone_size: .
cdr3_nt: TGTGCCATTTCACTAGCGGAGGGGGCCTACGAGCAGTACTTC; cdr3_aa: CAISLAEGAYEQYF; d_call: TRBD2; j_call: TRBJ2-7; v_call: TRBV10-3; clone_size: .
cdr3_nt: TGTGCCAGTAGACGTGGCGGACGACTGAACACTGAAGCTTTCTTT; cdr3_aa: CASRRGGRLNTEAFF; d_call: .; j_call: TRBJ1-1; v_call: TRBV19; clone_size: once
cdr3_nt: TGTGCCAGCAGGAAGCGCAGCACAGATACGCAGTATTTT; cdr3_aa: CASRKRSTDTQYF; d_call: .; j_call: TRBJ2-3; v_call: TRBV2; clone_size: few
cdr3_nt: TGTGCCAGTAGCCCCCTGCGAGAGGGATCCCTCTCCTACGAGCAGTACTTC; cdr3_aa: CASSPLREGSLSYEQYF; d_call: .; j_call: TRBJ2-7; v_call: TRBV19; clone_size: .
cdr3_nt: TGTGCCAGCACGGCAGGGGTAAAGAACACTGAAGCTTTCTTT; cdr3_aa: CASTAGVKNTEAFF; d_call: .; j_call: TRBJ1-1; v_call: TRBV14; clone_size: .
cdr3_nt: TGCGCCAGCAGTGCGGGACTAGCGGGAGTGAGCGAGCAGTTCTTC; cdr3_aa: CASSAGLAGVSEQFF; d_call: TRBD2; j_call: TRBJ2-1; v_call: TRBV4-1; clone_size: .
cdr3_nt: TGTGCCAGTAGTCTCAAGGAACGGACTAATGAAAAACTGTTTTTT; cdr3_aa: CASSLKERTNEKLFF; d_call: .; j_call: TRBJ1-4; v_call: TRBV19; clone_size: .